This TCR beta chain is from a study of OX40 agonist ivuxolimab in advanced cancers. On the study more broadly: Patients enrolled in dose escalation were diagnosed with hepatocellular carcinoma, melanoma, renal cell or head and neck cancer. A male proportion of under 90% was recorded, with mean age about 62 years and range roughly 23 to 79.

Study conclusions and caveats: At 0.1-3.0 mg/kg, partial responders had clonal expansion among the lowest observed.

TCRdb's table, derived via immunoSEQ multiplex PCR, lists solely in-frame clones and lacks some. In the table there are 77,000 or so clones, around 83% of which are singletons. Germline V gene sequence: CDR1 MNHNS, CDR2 SASEGT. The ends were cut back, 6 bases at V and 3 bases at J, with 9 bases in the middle. The CDR3 contains 13 residues. Comment on this clone: Its matching antigen is unknown.

The chain uses TRBV6-1 and TRBJ1-5; no clear D gene. The specimen comprised CD4+ or CD8+ T cells sorted from blood, sampled in a trial of the OX40 agonist ivuxolimab. The TCR was taken from an adult with an advanced solid tumor such as melanoma, head and neck, liver or kidney cancer. The CDR3 DNA reads TGTGCCAGCAGGGTAACCCTCAATCAGCCCCAGCATTTT. Translating it yields CASRVTLNQPQHF.